The source of this T cell receptor (beta chain) is a study of vaccination and CD4 T cells after COVID-19. In the study overall: Each convalescent patient was PCR positive for SARS-CoV-2 on nasal swab; eight to ten cases were mild and one severe. For post-vaccine samples, collection took place a median about 72 days after dose two, ranging from 14 to 241. Two Hispanic individuals were among six male and four female convalescent patients.

Remarks on this clonotype: Its matching antigen is unknown.

TCRdb analysed the PCR reads with MiXCR anew, one entry per CDR3 protein. The sample holds about 21,000 distinct CDR3 sequences, around three fifths seen once. This CDR3 region has 12 residues. Germline CDR1 MNHEY, CDR2 SVGEGT. V lost 2 bases to trimming and J lost 4 bases, with 5 bases between them. Overall study findings and caveats: SARS-CoV-2-reactive clonotypes showed a nonsignificant median rise from 21 to 38.

The chain is built from TRBV6-2 or TRBV6-3 and TRBJ1-2; D remains unclear. The sequences come from CD4+ T cells from blood, collected before SARS-CoV-2 vaccination. This TCR came from a human donor who had recovered from COVID-19. CDR3 coding DNA: TGTGCCAGCAGTTACGGAACCTATGGCTACACCTTC. Translation gives CASSYGTYGYTF.